Listed below are T cell receptor beta chains from one sample, sequenced in a study of somatic mutations in cytotoxic T cells in rheumatoid arthritis. Here immunoSEQ multiplex PCR was the method, and the copy in TCRdb shows in-frame clones only, minus some. The table lists about 25,000 clones, under 75% of them singletons. Sequencing used CD8+ T cells sorted from blood. The receptor set was obtained from a woman younger than 35 in good health. CDR3s include the opening cysteine and the closing phenylalanine or tryptophan. A D gene is named only where the DNA matches it firmly. Some rows mark clone size as missing; the rest say once, few, many or name a class of expanded clone.

V,D,J,size,DNA,CDR3
TRBV27,-,TRBJ2-3,-,TGTGCCAGCAGTTTAGACGGCAACGTCTTAGGGTGGACAGATACGCAGTATTTT,CASSLDGNVLGWTDTQYF
TRBV19,-,TRBJ1-1,-,TGTGCCAGTAGTATCTTAAGGACAGCGACCCACATGAACACTGAAGCTTTCTTT,CASSILRTATHMNTEAFF
TRBV11-2,-,TRBJ1-2,few,TGTGCCAGCAGCTTAGGGTCCTCCTTTAACTATGGCTACACCTTC,CASSLGSSFNYGYTF
TRBV20-1,-,TRBJ2-7,-,TGCAGTGCACAGAGTTGGGACGAGCAGTACTTC,CSAQSWDEQYF
TRBV4-2,-,TRBJ2-1,-,TGTGCCAGCAGCCAACAACAAGACAGCTACAATGAGCAGTTCTTC,CASSQQQDSYNEQFF
TRBV7-9,-,TRBJ1-2,-,TGTGCCAGCAGCTTAGCCCGGGAGACTAACTATGGCTACACCTTC,CASSLARETNYGYTF
TRBV5-8,-,TRBJ2-1,-,TGTGCCAGGGGGCGGGGATCCTACAATGAGCAGTTCTTC,CARGRGSYNEQFF
TRBV4-1,-,TRBJ2-1,-,TGCGCCAGCAGCCAAGAGAGGGTCCCCTACAATGAGCAGTTCTTC,CASSQERVPYNEQFF
TRBV6-4,TRBD2,TRBJ2-3,-,TGTGCCAGCAGTGACCTAGCGGGAGACGCAGATACGCAGTATTTT,CASSDLAGDADTQYF
TRBV7-6,-,TRBJ1-1,-,TGTGCCAGCAGCCCCGGGTCAGGGAGGACTGAAGCTTTCTTT,CASSPGSGRTEAFF
TRBV5-1,TRBD2,TRBJ2-3,-,TGCGCCAGCAGAACCTCTACGGGAGGGCCGGGAGATACGCAGTATTTT,CASRTSTGGPGDTQYF
TRBV28,TRBD2,TRBJ2-4,-,TGTGCCAGCAGTCAGACTAGCGGGAGGGCCGCGGCCAAAAACATTCAGTACTTC,CASSQTSGRAAAKNIQYF
TRBV6-5,-,TRBJ1-5,few,TGTGCCAGCAGGGAAGGGAGTCAGCCCCAGCATTTT,CASREGSQPQHF
TRBV29-1,-,TRBJ2-7,-,TGCAGCGTACGGACGCAGACCTACGAGCAGTACTTC,CSVRTQTYEQYF
TRBV9,-,TRBJ1-4,-,TGTGCCAGCAGTCGCGGACAGACTAATGAAAAACTGTTTTTT,CASSRGQTNEKLFF
TRBV11-2,TRBD2,TRBJ2-1,-,TGTGCCAGCAGCTTAGACGGTAGCGGGAGCGTTGAGCAGTTCTTC,CASSLDGSGSVEQFF
TRBV7-8,-,TRBJ2-1,few,TGTGCCAGCAGCTTAGATGCGGGGGCGATTCGTTATTCCTACAATGAGCAGTTCTTC,CASSLDAGAIRYSYNEQFF
TRBV18,TRBD2,TRBJ2-1,-,TGTGCCAGCTCACCGGGGACTAGCGGGAGGTGGAGTGAGCAGTTCTTC,CASSPGTSGRWSEQFF
TRBV12-2,-,TRBJ1-2,-,TGTGCAAGTCGCCTCCAACGGGGACGGGGAAGGTATGGCTACACCTTC,CASRLQRGRGRYGYTF
TRBV5-6,-,TRBJ2-4,-,TGTGCCAGCAGCTTGGAGGCAGGATCTAACATTCAGTACTTC,CASSLEAGSNIQYF
TRBV2,-,TRBJ2-1,-,TGTGCCAGCACTACTAGCTCCAGCCGTGAGCAGTTCTTC,CASTTSSSREQFF
TRBV9,-,TRBJ1-1,few,TGTGCCAGCAGCGTATTTATGAACACTGAAGCTTTCTTT,CASSVFMNTEAFF
TRBV21-1,-,TRBJ1-3,-,TGTGCCAGCAGCAAAGGAGGCCCATTCTGGGGAAACACCATATATTTT,CASSKGGPFWGNTIYF
TRBV9,-,TRBJ1-3,-,TGTGCCAGCAGCGTGGAGGGTTTGGAAGGAAACACCATATATTTT,CASSVEGLEGNTIYF
TRBV7-8,-,TRBJ1-1,-,TGTGCCAGCAGCTTAGATCGGACTGTGGGGACGGCTGAAGCTTTCTTT,CASSLDRTVGTAEAFF
TRBV28,TRBD1,TRBJ2-3,-,TGTGCCAGCAGTACGAGACAGGGCCCAACAGATACGCAGTATTTT,CASSTRQGPTDTQYF
TRBV7-8,-,TRBJ2-6,-,TGTGCCAGCAGCGCCCAATCCAGCTCTGGGGCCAACGTCCTGACTTTC,CASSAQSSSGANVLTF
TRBV4-1,TRBD2,TRBJ2-1,-,TGCGCCAGCAGCGGCAGCGGGGGGGACTACAATGAGCAGTTCTTC,CASSGSGGDYNEQFF
TRBV27,-,TRBJ2-3,-,TGTGCCAGCAGTTTATCAGATATCACAGATACGCAGTATTTT,CASSLSDITDTQYF
TRBV7-9,-,TRBJ1-1,-,TGTGCCAGCAGCTCCAGCACTGAAGCTTTCTTT,CASSSSTEAFF
TRBV11-2,-,TRBJ1-2,-,TGTGCCAGCAACCCAACAGGGTCCTATGGCTACACCTTC,CASNPTGSYGYTF
TRBV28,TRBD1,TRBJ2-7,-,TGTGCCAGCAGTCCGGGGACAGGGACGGAGCAGTACTTC,CASSPGTGTEQYF
TRBV5-1,-,TRBJ2-7,-,TGCGCCAGCAGCTCCCCTCTCAGTGGCTCCTACGAGCAGTACTTC,CASSSPLSGSYEQYF
TRBV15,-,TRBJ1-1,few,TGTGCCACCAGCAGGGCTCCGGAGAACACTGAAGCTTTCTTT,CATSRAPENTEAFF
TRBV5-1,TRBD2,TRBJ2-3,-,TGCGCCAGCAGCCTAACTAGCGGGAGAGTCGATACGCAGTATTTT,CASSLTSGRVDTQYF
TRBV5-6,-,TRBJ2-2,-,TGTGCCAGCACCCTGTACCCTGCGGGCGGGGAGCTGTTTTTT,CASTLYPAGGELFF
TRBV6-6,TRBD2,TRBJ2-7,-,TGTGCCAGCAGTTACGGGGGGACTATTCAGTACTTC,CASSYGGTIQYF
TRBV28,-,TRBJ2-7,-,TGTGCCAGCAGGGGTAGATCGGGCGGGTACGAGCAGTACTTC,CASRGRSGGYEQYF
TRBV9,TRBD1,TRBJ1-5,-,TGTGCCAGCAGCGTATCTGGGACAGGCAATCAGCCCCAGCATTTT,CASSVSGTGNQPQHF
TRBV28,-,TRBJ1-2,-,TGTGCCAGCACCCCCCTGCAGTCCGGGGCAGCGGGAAACTATGGCTACACCTTC,CASTPLQSGAAGNYGYTF
TRBV5-5,TRBD1,TRBJ2-7,-,TGTGCCAGCAGCTTGTGGGACAGGGGCTACGAGCAGTACTTC,CASSLWDRGYEQYF